The 4 T cell receptor beta chains below were found in one sample sequenced in a study of blood T cell repertoires in COVID-19. Libraries were prepared by immunoSEQ multiplex PCR; TCRdb keeps only in-frame clonotypes and omits some of them. Of about 42,000 clones in the sample, roughly 88% were seen once. Input material: peripheral blood. The receptors come from a human donor in a cohort sampled during active COVID-19.

This sequence joins TRBV5-1 and TRBJ1-1; possible D gene TRBD1, 5 bases. From germline, CDR1 is SGHRS and CDR2 YFSETQ. Trimming took off 1 base at V and 1 base at J, with 8 bases between the two ends. CDR3 length: 14 residues. CDR3 protein: CASSLSQGNTEAFF. The CDR3 nucleotides read TGCGCCAGCAGCTTGAGTCAGGGGAACACTGAAGCTTTCTTT.

The genes are TRBV6-2 or TRBV6-3 and TRBJ2-5; 8 nucleotides match TRBD2. The CDR3 spans 13 residues. V was clipped by 6 bases and J by 2 bases; unmatched bases: 2. Germline V gene sequence: CDR1 MNHEY, CDR2 SVGEGT. Here the CDR3 DNA reads TGTGCCAGCAGCCCTAGCGGGCAAGAGACCCAGTACTTC. This translates into CASSPSGQETQYF.

The chain combines TRBV5-1 with TRBJ2-7, with 7 positions matching TRBD1. The J segment lost 6 bases and the V segment lost 0 bases, leaving 0 bases of the junction unmatched. This CDR3 contains 12 residues. Germline V lookup: CDR1 SGHRS, CDR2 YFSETQ. The CDR3 loop reads CASSLDRGEQYF. DNA for the CDR3: TGCGCCAGCAGCTTGGACAGGGGCGAGCAGTACTTC.

V gene TRBV18 combines with J gene TRBJ2-7; a weak D match, TRBD2 (6 bases). The ends were cut back, 3 bases at V and 2 bases at J, with 8 bases in the middle. The CDR3 spans 13 residues. Germline V gene data show CDR1 as KGHSH and CDR2 as LQKENI. As DNA, the CDR3 is TGTGCCAGCTCACCGGGGACTGCCTACGAGCAGTACTTC. Its protein product is CASSPGTAYEQYF.